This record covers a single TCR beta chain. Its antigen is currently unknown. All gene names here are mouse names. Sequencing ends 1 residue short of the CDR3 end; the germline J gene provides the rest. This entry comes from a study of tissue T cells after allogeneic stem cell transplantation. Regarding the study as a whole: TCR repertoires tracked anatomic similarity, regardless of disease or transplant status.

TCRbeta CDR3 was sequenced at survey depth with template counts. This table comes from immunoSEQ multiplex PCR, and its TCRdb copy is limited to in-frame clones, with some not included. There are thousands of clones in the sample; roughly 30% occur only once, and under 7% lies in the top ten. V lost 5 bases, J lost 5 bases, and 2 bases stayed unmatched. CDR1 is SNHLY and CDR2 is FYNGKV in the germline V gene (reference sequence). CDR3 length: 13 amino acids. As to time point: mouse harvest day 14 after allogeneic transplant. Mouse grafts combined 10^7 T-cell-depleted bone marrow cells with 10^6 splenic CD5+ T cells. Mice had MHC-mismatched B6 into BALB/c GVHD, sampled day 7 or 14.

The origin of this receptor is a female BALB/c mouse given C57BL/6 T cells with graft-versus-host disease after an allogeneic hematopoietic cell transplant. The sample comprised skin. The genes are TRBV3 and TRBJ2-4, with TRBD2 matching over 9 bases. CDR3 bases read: TGTGCCAGCAGCCAGGACTGGGGAAACACCTTGTAC. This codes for CASSQDWGNTLY. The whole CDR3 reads CASSQDWGNTLYF. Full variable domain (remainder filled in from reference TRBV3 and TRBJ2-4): GPKVLQIPSHQIIDMGQMVTLNCDPVSNHLYFYWYKQILGQQMEFLVNFYNGKVMEKSKLFKDQFSVERPDGSYFTLKIQPTALEDSAVYFCASSQDWGNTLYFGAGTRLSVL.